This T cell receptor (beta chain) comes out of a study of cytomegalovirus exposure and HLA in healthy donors. Trimming removed 0 bases at V and 4 bases at J, with 15 bases between. CDR1 is GTSNPN and CDR2 is SVGIG in the germline V gene (reference sequence). The CDR3 runs 15 residues. Vbeta (60) and Jbeta (13) primers were used in the PCR. Measured with immunoSEQ multiplex PCR; TCRdb has only the in-frame clones, and not every one. The sample has about 210,000 clones; around 86% are singletons. The sample taken for sequencing was PBMCs. V gene TRBV30 combines with J gene TRBJ1-2; unclear D gene. This receptor was taken from a woman aged 45 to 65 in good health and CMV-seropositive. The CDR3 sequence is CAWSVLPGIAYGYTF. The CDR3 DNA reads TGTGCCTGGAGTGTTCTCCCGGGAATCGCCTATGGCTACACCTTC.